The clone carrying this T cell receptor (beta chain) was picked up many times. Its target is unknown. This record comes from a study of CD8+CD57+ T cells in acquired aplastic anemia. Overall study results and limits: There were 25 to 30 CD8+ CDR3 sequences that occurred in both patients and controls.

V was clipped by 4 bases and J by 2 bases; unmatched bases: 17. The CDR3 is 18 amino acids. Germline CDR1 and CDR2: DFQATT and SNEGSKA (reference sequence). TCR beta VDJ and CDR3 were profiled, and genomic DNA was the template. TCRdb re-derived calls from the reads in MiXCR, one entry per CDR3 protein. The table records roughly 160,000 distinct CDR3 sequences, about 60% of them present only once. The clonotype comes from a human donor in good health. This sequence joins TRBV20-1 and TRBJ2-1, with TRBD2 identical over 7 bases. The sequencing input was sorted CD4+, CD8+, or CD8+CD57+ T cells (not recorded which) from PBMCs. CDR3 nucleotides: TGCAGTGCTAAAGACTATCGGCTGGCTAGCGGCACCTACAATGAGCAGTTCTTC. As protein: CSAKDYRLASGTYNEQFF.